Sequencing of this TCR beta chain was carried out in a study of blood T cell repertoires in COVID-19. Germline V lookup: CDR1 SGDLS, CDR2 YYNGEE. CDR3 length equals 15 residues. Trimming took 4 bases from V and 2 from J; bases not matched to a gene: 5. All recovered Cohort 3 donors got two negative PCRs, got clearance, or saw symptom resolution. Profiled with immunoSEQ multiplex PCR; TCRdb holds only in-frame clones, not every one. The repertoire consists of under 450,000 clones, with about 88% occurring once and the leading ten covering roughly 3%. Sequencing was carried out using PBMCs or T cells enriched from blood (not recorded which). The TCR was taken from a woman younger than 45 who had recovered from COVID-19. This chain connects TRBV9 to TRBJ2-1; 8 bases line up with TRBD1. CDR3 DNA sequence: TGTGCCAGCAGCCCATGGACAGGGCCCTACAATGAGCAGTTCTTC. It yields the protein CASSPWTGPYNEQFF. Based on the CDR3 plus reference TRBV9 and TRBJ2-1, the full variable domain is DSGVTQTPKHLITATGQRVTLRCSPRSGDLSVYWYQQSLDQGLQFLIQYYNGEERAKGNILERFSAQQFPDLHSELNLSSLELGDSALYFCASSPWTGPYNEQFFGPGTRLTVL.